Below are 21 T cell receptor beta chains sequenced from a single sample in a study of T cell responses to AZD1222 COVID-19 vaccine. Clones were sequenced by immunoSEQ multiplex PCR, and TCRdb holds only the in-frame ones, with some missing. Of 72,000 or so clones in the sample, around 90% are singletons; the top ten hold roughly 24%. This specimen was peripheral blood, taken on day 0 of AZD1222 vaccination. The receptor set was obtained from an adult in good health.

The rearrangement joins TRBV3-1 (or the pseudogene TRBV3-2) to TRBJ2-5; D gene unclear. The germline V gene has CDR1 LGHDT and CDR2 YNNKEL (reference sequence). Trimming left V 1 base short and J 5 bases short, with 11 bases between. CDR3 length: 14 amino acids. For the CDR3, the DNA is TGTGCCAGCAGCCAAGTACCCTCCCTTGAGACCCAGTACTTC. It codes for CASSQVPSLETQYF.

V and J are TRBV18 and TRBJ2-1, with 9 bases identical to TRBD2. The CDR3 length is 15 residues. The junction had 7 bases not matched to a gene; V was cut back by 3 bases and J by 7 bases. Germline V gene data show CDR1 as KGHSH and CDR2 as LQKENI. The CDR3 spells CASSPLAGSLNEQFF. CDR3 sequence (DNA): TGTGCCAGCTCACCGCTAGCGGGGTCCTTAAATGAGCAGTTCTTC.

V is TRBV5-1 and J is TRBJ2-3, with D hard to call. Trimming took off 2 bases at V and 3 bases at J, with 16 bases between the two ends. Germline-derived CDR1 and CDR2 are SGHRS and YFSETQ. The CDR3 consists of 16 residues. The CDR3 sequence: CASSFIGYLGTDTQYF. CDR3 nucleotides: TGCGCCAGCAGCTTTATAGGGTATCTTGGTACAGATACGCAGTATTTT.

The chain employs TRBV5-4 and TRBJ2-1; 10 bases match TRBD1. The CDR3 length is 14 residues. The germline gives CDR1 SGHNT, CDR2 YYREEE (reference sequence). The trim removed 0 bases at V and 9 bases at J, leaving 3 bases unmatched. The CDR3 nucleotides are TGTGCCAGCAGCTTGGACAGGGACAGGGGTGAGCAGTTCTTC. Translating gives CASSLDRDRGEQFF.

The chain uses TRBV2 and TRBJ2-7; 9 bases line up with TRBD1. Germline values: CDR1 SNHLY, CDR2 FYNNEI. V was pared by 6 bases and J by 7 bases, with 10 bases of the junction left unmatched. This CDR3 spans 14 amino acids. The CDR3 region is CASRHRDRAGEQYF. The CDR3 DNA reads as TGTGCCAGCAGACACCGGGACAGGGCTGGTGAGCAGTACTTC.

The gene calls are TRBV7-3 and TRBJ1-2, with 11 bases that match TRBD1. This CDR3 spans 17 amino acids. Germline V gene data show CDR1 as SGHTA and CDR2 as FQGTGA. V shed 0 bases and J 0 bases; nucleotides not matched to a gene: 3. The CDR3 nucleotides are TGTGCCAGCAGCTTAACAGGACAGGGGGCAGCTAACTATGGCTACACCTTC. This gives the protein CASSLTGQGAANYGYTF.

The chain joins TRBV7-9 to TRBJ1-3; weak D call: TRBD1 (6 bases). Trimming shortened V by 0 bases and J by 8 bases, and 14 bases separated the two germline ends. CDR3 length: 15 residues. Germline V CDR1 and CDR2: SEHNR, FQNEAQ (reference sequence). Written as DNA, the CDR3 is TGTGCCAGCAGCTTAGCGGAGGGGGTTCTGGACACCATATATTTT. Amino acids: CASSLAEGVLDTIYF.

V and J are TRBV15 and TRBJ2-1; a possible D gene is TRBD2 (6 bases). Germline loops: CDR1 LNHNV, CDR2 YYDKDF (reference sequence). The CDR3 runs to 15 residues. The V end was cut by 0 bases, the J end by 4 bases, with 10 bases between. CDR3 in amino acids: CATSRDPGGYNEQFF. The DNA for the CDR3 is TGTGCCACCAGCAGAGATCCTGGGGGGTACAATGAGCAGTTCTTC. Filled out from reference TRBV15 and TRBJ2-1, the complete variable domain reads DAMVIQNPRYQVTQFGKPVTLSCSQTLNHNVMYWYQQKSSQAPKLLFHYYDKDFNNEADTPDNFQSRRPNTSFCFLDIRSPGLGDTAMYLCATSRDPGGYNEQFFGPGTRLTVL.

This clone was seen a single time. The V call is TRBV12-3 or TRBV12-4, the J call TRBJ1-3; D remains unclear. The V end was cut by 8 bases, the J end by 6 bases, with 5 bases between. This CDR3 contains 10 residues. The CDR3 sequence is CASGVNTIYF. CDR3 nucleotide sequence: TGTGCCAGCGGGGTAAACACCATATATTTT.

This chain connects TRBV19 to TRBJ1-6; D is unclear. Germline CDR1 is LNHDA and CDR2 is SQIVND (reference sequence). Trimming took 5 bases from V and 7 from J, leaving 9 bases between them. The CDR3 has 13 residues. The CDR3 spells CASSSRENSPLHF. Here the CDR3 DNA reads TGTGCCAGTAGTTCCCGGGAGAATTCACCCCTCCACTTT.

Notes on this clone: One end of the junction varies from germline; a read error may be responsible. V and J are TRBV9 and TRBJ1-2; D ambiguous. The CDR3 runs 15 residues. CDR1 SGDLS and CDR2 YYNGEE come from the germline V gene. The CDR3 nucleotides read TGTGCCAGCAGCGTAGCCGCGGGCGAGAACTACGGCTACACCTTC. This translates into CASSVAAGENYGYTF.

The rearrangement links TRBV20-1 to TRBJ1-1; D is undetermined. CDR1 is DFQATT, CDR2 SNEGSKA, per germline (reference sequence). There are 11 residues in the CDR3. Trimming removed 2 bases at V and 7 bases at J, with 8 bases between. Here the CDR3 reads CSARRRREAFF. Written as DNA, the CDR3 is TGCAGTGCTAGAAGGCGACGTGAAGCTTTCTTT.

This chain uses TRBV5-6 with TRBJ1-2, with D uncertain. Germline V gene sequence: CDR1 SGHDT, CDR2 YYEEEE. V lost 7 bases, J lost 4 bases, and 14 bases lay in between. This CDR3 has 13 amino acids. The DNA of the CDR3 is TGTGCCAGCGCCCGGACGGGAATCTATGGCTACACCTTC. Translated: CASARTGIYGYTF. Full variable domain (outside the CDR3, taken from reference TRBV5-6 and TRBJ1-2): DAGVTQSPTHLIKTRGQQVTLRCSPKSGHDTVSWYQQALGQGPQFIFQYYEEEERQRGNFPDRFSGHQFPNYSSELNVNALLLGDSALYLCASARTGIYGYTFGSGTRLTVV.

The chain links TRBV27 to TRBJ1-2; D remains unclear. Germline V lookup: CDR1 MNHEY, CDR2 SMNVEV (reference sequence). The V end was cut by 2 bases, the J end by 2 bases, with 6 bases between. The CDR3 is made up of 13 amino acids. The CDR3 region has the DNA TGTGCCAGCAGTTTAACAACAAACTATGGCTACACCTTC. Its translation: CASSLTTNYGYTF.

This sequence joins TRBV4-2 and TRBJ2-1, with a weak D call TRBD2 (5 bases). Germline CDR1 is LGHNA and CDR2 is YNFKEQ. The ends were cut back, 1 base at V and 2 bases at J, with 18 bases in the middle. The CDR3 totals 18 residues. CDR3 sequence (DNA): TGTGCCAGCAGCCAAGCGGGAAGAGGCGGCCTTGCCTACAATGAGCAGTTCTTC. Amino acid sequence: CASSQAGRGGLAYNEQFF.

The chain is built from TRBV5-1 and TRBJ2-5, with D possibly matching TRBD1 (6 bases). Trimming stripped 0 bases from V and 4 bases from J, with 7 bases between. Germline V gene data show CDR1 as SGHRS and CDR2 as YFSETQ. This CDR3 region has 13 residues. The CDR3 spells CASSLGGGETQYF. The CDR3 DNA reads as TGCGCCAGCAGCTTGGGAGGGGGAGAGACCCAGTACTTC. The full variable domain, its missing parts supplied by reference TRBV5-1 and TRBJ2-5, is KAGVTQTPRYLIKTRGQQVTLSCSPISGHRSVSWYQQTPGQGLQFLFEYFSETQRNKGNFPGRFSGRQFSNSRSEMNVSTLELGDSALYLCASSLGGGETQYFGPGTRLLVL.

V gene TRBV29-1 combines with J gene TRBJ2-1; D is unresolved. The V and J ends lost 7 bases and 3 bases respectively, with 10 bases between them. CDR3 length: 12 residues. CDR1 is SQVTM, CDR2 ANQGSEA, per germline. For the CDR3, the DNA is TGCAGCGAAATGGGTATCTACAATGAGCAGTTCTTC. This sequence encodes CSEMGIYNEQFF.

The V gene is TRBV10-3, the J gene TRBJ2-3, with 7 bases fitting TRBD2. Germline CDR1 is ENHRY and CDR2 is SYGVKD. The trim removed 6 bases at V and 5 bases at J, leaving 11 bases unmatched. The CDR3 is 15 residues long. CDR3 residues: CAIRPDSGSKDTQYF. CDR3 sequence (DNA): TGTGCCATCAGACCCGATAGCGGGTCCAAAGATACGCAGTATTTT.

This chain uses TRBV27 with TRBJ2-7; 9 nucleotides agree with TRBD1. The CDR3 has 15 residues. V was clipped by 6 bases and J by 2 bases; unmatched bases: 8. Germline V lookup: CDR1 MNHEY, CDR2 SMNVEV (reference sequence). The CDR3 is CASRLTGQGTYEQYF. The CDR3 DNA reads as TGTGCCAGCAGACTTACCGGACAGGGGACCTACGAGCAGTACTTC.

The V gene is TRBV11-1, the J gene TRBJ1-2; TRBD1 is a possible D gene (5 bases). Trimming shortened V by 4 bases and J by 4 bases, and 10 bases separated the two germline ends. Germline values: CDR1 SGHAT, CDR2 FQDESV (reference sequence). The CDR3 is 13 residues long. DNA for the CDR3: TGTGCCAGCAGCTCGGACACGATCTATGGCTACACCTTC. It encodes CASSSDTIYGYTF.

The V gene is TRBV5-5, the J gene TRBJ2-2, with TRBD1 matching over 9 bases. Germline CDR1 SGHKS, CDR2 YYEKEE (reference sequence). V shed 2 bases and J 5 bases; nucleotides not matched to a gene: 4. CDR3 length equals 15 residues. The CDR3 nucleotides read TGTGCCAGCAGCTTAACAGGGGGCGAGACCGGGGAGCTGTTTTTT. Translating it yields CASSLTGGETGELFF.